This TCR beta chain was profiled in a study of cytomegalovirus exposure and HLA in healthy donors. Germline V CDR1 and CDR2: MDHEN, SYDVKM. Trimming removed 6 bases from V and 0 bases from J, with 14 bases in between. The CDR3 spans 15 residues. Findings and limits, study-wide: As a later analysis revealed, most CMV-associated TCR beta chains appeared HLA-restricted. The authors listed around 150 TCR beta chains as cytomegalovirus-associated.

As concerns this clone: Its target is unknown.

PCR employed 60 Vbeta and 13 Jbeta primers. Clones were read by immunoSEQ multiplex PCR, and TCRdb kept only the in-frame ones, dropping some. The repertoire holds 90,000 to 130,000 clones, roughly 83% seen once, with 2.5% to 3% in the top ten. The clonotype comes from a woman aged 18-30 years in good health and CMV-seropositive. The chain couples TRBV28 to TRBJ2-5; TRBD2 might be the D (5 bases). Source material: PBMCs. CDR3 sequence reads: CASSRRGPDQETQYF. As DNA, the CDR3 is TGTGCCAGCAGCCGGAGAGGGCCCGACCAAGAGACCCAGTACTTC. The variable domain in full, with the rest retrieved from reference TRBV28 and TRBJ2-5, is DVKVTQSSRYLVKRTGEKVFLECVQDMDHENMFWYRQDPGLGLRLIYFSYDVKMKEKGDIPEGYSVSREKKERFSLILESASTNQTSMYLCASSRRGPDQETQYFGPGTRLLVL.